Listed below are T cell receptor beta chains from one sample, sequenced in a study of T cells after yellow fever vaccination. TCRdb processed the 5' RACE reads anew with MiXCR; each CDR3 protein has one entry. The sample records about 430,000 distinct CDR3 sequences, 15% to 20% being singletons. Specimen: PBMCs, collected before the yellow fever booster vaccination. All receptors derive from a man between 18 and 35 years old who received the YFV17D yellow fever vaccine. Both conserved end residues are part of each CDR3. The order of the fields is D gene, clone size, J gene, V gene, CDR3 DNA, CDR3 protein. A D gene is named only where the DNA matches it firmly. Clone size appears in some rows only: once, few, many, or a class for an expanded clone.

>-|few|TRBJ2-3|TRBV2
TGTGCCAGCAGTGAAGTTAGTGCTCATACAGATACGCAGTATTTT
CASSEVSAHTDTQYF
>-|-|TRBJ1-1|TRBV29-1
TGCAGCGCCGGTGGGGGGGTGGCCACTGAAGCTTTCTTT
CSAGGGVATEAFF
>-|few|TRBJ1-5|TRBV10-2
TGCGCCAGCAGACCCACGGCGGGGGCCAGGCAGCCCCAGCATTTT
CASRPTAGARQPQHF
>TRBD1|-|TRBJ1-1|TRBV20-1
TGCAGTGCTAGTAAGGGGGCCGGCACTGAAGCTTTCTTT
CSASKGAGTEAFF
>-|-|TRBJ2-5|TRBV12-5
TGTGCTAGTGGTTATTTGGAGACCCAGTACTTC
CASGYLETQYF
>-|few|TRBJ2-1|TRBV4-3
TGCGCCAGCAGCCAAGAAGTAGTAGCGGACTCGAATGAGCAGTTCTTC
CASSQEVVADSNEQFF
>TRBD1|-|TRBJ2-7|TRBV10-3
TGTGCCATTAGCGGACAGGGATCCTACGAGCAGTACTTC
CAISGQGSYEQYF
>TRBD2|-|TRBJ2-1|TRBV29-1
TGCAGCGTTGACGGGACTAGCGAAATACAATGGTACAATGAGCAGTTCTTC
CSVDGTSEIQWYNEQFF
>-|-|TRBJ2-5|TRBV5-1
TGCGCCAGCAGCGAACCCCAAGAGACCCAGTACTTC
CASSEPQETQYF
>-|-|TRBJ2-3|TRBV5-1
TGCGCCAGCAGCTTCGGGACGGCCACAGATACGCAGTATTTT
CASSFGTATDTQYF
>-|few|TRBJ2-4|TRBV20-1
TGCAGTGCTAAATCCAGGGGAAACATTCAGTACTTC
CSAKSRGNIQYF
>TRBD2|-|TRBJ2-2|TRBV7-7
TGTGCTAGCAGCTGGGGACTAGCGGGGGCACCCGGGGAGCTGTTTTTT
CASSWGLAGAPGELFF
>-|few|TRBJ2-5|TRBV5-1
TGCGCCAGCAGCTTAGTTTTGGGGACCCAGTACTTC
CASSLVLGTQYF
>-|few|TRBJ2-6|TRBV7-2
TGTGCCAGCAGCCTAGGGGACTCTGGGGCCAACGTCCTGACTTTC
CASSLGDSGANVLTF
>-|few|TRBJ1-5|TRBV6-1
TGTGCCAGCAGTGAAGTTTACGTCGCTGGTCAGCCCCAGCATTTT
CASSEVYVAGQPQHF
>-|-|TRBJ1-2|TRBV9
TGTGCCAGCAGCGTAACTAGCTACACCTTC
CASSVTSYTF
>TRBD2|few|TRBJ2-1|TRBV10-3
TGTGCCATCTCCGGGGTAGCGGGCTACGGGAATGAGCAGTTCTTC
CAISGVAGYGNEQFF
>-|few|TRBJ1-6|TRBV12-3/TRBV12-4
TGTGCCAGCAGTTGGACAGAGAATTCACCCCTCCACTTT
CASSWTENSPLHF
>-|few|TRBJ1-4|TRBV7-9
TGTGCCAGCAGCCCGCCGGCAGGGCGGGTAACTAATGAAAAACTGTTTTTT
CASSPPAGRVTNEKLFF
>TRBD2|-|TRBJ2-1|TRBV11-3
TGTGCCAGCAGCTTCCAAGGACTAGCTGGATCCTACAATGAGCAGTTCTTC
CASSFQGLAGSYNEQFF
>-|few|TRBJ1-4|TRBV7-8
TGTGCCAGCAGCTTAATGGGGCAGGGGTTCGGTGAAAAACTGTTTTTT
CASSLMGQGFGEKLFF
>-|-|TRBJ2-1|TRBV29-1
TGCAGCGTTGACGGGGGCGGGTATAGATCCTACAATGAGCAGTTCTTC
CSVDGGGYRSYNEQFF
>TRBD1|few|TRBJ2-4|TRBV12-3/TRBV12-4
TGTGCCAGCAGTTCCAAACAGGGGCGCCTAGCCAAAAACATTCAGTACTTC
CASSSKQGRLAKNIQYF
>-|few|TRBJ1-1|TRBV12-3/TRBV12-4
TGTGCCAGCAGCTCCGGGCTCCAGGAGGCTGAAGCTTTCTTT
CASSSGLQEAEAFF
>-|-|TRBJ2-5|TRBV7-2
TGTGCCAGCAGCTTTTTCTGGTACCAAGAGACCCAGTACTTC
CASSFFWYQETQYF
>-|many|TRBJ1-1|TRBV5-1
TGCGCCAGCAGCTTGGAAGGGATGAACACTGAAGCTTTCTTT
CASSLEGMNTEAFF
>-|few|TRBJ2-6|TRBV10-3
TGTGCCATCAGTGAAGGGGGATCTGGGGCCAACGTCCTGACTTTC
CAISEGGSGANVLTF
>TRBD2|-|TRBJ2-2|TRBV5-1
TGCGCCAGCAGCCTACAACTAGCGGGGGGCACCGGGGAGCTGTTTTTT
CASSLQLAGGTGELFF
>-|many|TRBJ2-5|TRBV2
TGTGCCAGCAATCAGCTAGACCAAGAGACCCAGTACTTC
CASNQLDQETQYF
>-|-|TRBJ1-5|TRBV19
TGTGCCAGTAGTATAGATGGGACGTTTAATCAGCCCCAGCATTTT
CASSIDGTFNQPQHF
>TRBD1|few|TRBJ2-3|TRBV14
TGTGCCAGCAGTCGTACAGGGGCAACAGATACGCAGTATTTT
CASSRTGATDTQYF